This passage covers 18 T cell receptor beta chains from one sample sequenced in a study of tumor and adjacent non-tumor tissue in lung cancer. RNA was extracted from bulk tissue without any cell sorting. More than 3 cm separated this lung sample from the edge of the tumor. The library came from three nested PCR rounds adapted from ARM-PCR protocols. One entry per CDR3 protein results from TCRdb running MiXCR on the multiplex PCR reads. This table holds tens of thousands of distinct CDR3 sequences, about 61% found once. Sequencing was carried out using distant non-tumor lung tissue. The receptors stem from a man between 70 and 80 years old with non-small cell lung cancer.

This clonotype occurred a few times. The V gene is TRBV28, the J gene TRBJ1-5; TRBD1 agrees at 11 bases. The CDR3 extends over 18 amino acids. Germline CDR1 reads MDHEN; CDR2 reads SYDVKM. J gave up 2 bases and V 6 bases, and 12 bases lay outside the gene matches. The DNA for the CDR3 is TGTGCCAGCAGGCCCGGGACAGGGGGAATTAAGGGCAATCAGCCCCAGCATTTT. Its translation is CASRPGTGGIKGNQPQHF.

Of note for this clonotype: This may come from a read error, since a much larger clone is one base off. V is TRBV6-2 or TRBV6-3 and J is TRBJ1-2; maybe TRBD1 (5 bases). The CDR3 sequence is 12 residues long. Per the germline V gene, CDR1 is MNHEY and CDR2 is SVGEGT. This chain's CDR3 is CVSSYGAYGYTF. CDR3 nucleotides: TGTGTCAGCAGTTATGGGGCCTATGGCTACACCTTC.

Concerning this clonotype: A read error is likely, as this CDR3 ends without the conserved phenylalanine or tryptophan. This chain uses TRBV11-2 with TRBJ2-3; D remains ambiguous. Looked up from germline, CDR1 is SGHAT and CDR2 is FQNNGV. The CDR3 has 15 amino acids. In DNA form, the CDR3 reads TGTGCCAGCAGCTCAGAAAGGATCCCCACAAATACGCAGTATTCT. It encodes CASSSERIPTNTQYS.

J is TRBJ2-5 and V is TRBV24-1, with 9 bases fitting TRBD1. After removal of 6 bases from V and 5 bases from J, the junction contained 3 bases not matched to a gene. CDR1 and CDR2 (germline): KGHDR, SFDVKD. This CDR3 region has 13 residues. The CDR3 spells CATSTGGSETQYF. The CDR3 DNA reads TGTGCCACCAGTACAGGGGGCTCGGAGACCCAGTACTTC.

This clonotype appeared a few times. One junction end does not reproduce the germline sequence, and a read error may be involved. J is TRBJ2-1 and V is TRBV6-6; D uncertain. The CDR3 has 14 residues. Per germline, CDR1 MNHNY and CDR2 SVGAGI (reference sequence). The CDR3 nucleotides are TGTGCCAGCAGAATAGCAGGAGAGCGCATTGAGCAGTGCTTC. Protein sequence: CASRIAGERIEQCF.

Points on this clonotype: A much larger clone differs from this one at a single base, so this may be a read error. As DNA, the CDR3 is TGTACCTGGAGCACGGACCCGAGCTCCTACGAGCAGTACTTC. Encoded protein: CTWSTDPSSYEQYF. The V gene is TRBV30, the J gene TRBJ2-7, with D hard to call. The germline V gene encodes CDR1 GTSNPN and CDR2 SVGIG (reference sequence). The length of the CDR3 is 14 residues.

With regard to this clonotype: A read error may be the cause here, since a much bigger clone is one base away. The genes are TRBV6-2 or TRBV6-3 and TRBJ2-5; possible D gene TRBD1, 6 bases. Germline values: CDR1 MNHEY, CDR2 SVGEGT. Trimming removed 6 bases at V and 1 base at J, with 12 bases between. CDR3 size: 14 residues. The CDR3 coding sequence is TGTGCCAGCAGCACTCCAGGGGTCCAAGAGACCCAGTACTTC. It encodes CASSTPGVQETQYF.

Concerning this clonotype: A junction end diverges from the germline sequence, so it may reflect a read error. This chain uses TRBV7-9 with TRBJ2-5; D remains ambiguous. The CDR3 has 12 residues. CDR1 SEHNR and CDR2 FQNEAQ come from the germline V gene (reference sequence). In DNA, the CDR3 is TGTGCCAGCAGCTTAGTCCCAGAGACCCGGTACTTC. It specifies CASSLVPETRYF.

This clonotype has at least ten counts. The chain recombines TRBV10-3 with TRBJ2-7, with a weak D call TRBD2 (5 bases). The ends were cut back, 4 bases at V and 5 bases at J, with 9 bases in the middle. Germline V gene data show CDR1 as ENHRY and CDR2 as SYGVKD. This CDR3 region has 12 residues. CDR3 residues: CAISVVANEQYF. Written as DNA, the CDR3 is TGTGCCATCAGTGTTGTAGCGAACGAGCAGTACTTC.

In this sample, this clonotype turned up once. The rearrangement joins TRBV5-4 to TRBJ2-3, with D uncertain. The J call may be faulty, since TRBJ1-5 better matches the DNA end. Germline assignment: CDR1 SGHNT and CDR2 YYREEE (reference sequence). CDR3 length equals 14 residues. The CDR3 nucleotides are TGTGCCAGCAGCTTAGGCAGAAGAGGAGATACGCAGCATTTT. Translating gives CASSLGRRGDTQHF.

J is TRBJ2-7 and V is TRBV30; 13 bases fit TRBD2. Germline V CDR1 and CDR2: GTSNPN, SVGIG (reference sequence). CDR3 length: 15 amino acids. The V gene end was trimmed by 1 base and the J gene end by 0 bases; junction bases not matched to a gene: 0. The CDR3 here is CAWSGTSGSSYEQYF. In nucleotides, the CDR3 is TGTGCCTGGAGTGGGACTAGCGGGAGCTCCTACGAGCAGTACTTC.

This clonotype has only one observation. The CDR3 loop is CASSLASRLESTEAFF. CDR3 nucleotides: TGTGCCAGCAGCTTAGCCAGCCGGCTGGAGAGCACTGAAGCTTTCTTT. V usage is TRBV11-2 and J usage is TRBJ1-1, with D uncertain. The CDR3 is 16 residues long. V lost 1 base and J 4 bases, leaving 16 bases between the germline ends. Germline V gene sequence: CDR1 SGHAT, CDR2 FQNNGV.

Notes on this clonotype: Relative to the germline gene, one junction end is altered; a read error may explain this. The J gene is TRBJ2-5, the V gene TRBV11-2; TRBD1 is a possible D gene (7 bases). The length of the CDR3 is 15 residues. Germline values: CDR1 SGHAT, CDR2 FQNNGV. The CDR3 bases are TGTGCCAGCAGCCCCGGGGACAGAGACGGAGGGACCAAGTACTTC. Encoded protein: CASSPGDRDGGTKYF.

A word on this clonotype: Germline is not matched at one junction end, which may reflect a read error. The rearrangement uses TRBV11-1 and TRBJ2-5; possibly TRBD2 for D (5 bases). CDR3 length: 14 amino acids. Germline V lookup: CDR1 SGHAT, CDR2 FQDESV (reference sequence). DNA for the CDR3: TGTGCCGGCACCCGGGGTGATCCGCAAGAGACCCAATACTTC. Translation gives CAGTRGDPQETQYF.

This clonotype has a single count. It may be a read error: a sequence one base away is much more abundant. CDR3 DNA: TGTGCCAGCAGCTTATCCCTAGTGGGAACGTCCTACGAGCAGTACTTC. Amino acid sequence: CASSLSLVGTSYEQYF. The J gene is TRBJ2-7, the V gene TRBV7-8; D remains ambiguous. The CDR3 spans 16 residues. CDR1 is SGHVS and CDR2 is FQNEAQ in the germline V gene. The V and J ends lost 2 bases and 1 base respectively, with 15 bases between them.

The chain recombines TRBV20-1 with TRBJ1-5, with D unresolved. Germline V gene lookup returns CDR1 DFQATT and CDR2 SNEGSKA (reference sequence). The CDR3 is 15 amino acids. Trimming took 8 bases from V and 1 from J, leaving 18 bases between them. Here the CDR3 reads CSTRDGGVSNQPQHF. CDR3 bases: TGCAGTACCCGTGATGGAGGCGTAAGCAATCAGCCCCAGCATTTT.

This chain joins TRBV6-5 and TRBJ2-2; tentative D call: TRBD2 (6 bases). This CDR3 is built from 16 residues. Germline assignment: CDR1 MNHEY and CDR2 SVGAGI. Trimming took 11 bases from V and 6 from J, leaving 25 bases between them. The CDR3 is CAASTRDFSRPGELFF. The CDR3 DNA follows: TGTGCCGCCTCTACCAGGGACTTTTCGAGACCCGGGGAGCTGTTTTTT.

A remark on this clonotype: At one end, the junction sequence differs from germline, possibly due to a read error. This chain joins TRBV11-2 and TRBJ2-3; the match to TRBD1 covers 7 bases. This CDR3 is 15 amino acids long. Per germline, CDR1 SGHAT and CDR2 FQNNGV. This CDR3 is CGSSSTGSPTDTQYF. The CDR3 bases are TGTGGCAGCAGCTCGACAGGGTCCCCCACGGATACGCAGTATTTT.